Presented here are 25 T cell receptor beta chains from one specimen sequenced in a study of shared clonotypes between healthy human individuals. Some clones are missing from TCRdb's copy, which holds only in-frame ones; the method was immunoSEQ multiplex PCR. Of about a million clones listed, roughly 77% were seen once; the top ten hold about 0.94%. Sequencing was performed on memory CD4+ T cells from PBMCs. Stated subset: CD45RA-negative fraction. The receptors here all came from a young man in good health. Some clones in this sample may be carry-over from other donors' samples.

The chain has TRBV29-1 and TRBJ2-3, with 12 nucleotides matching TRBD2. The junction had 4 bases not matched to a gene; V was cut back by 5 bases and J by 1 base. Germline V gives CDR1 SQVTM, CDR2 ANQGSEA. This CDR3 comprises 15 residues. The CDR3: CSVILAGGGTDTQYF. The CDR3 DNA follows: TGCAGCGTTATACTAGCGGGAGGAGGCACAGATACGCAGTATTTT.

The J gene is TRBJ2-2, the V gene TRBV21-1; no check of the table's D call, TRBD2, against the DNA was made. TRBV21-1 is labeled a pseudogene. The CDR3 is made up of 16 amino acids. The CDR3 here is CASSKKGGRILGELFF. In nucleotides, the CDR3 is TGTGCCAGCAGCAAAAAGGGCGGGAGGATTCTCGGGGAGCTGTTTTTT.

To note about this clone: Other DNA sequences of this sample code for an identical CDR3. V and J are TRBV11-2 and TRBJ2-5; D is undetermined. Trimming left V 1 base short and J 5 bases short, with 5 bases between. Germline V gene data show CDR1 as SGHAT and CDR2 as FQNNGV. CDR3 length: 12 amino acids. CDR3 nucleotides: TGTGCCAGCAGCTTAGTGAGCGAGACCCAGTACTTC. Amino acids: CASSLVSETQYF.

The gene calls are TRBV28 and TRBJ2-7; tentatively, D is TRBD2 (6 bases). The CDR3 contains 14 residues. Trimming left V 7 bases short and J 1 base short, with 14 bases between. Germline V gene data show CDR1 as MDHEN and CDR2 as SYDVKM. The DNA of the CDR3 is TGTGCCAGCAAGGTGGGGGGACCATCCTACGAGCAGTACTTC. Its protein product is CASKVGGPSYEQYF.

The CDR3 sequence: CASSLAGGPGNEQFF. CDR3 sequence (DNA): TGTGCCAGCAGCTTAGCGGGAGGGCCTGGGAATGAGCAGTTCTTC. The chain employs TRBV7-3 and TRBJ2-1; 9 nucleotides match TRBD2. Germline values: CDR1 SGHTA, CDR2 FQGTGA. This CDR3 comprises 15 residues. Germline trimming cut 2 bases from V and 7 bases from J; bases unmatched to any gene: 6.

This clone was counted only a few times. This sequence joins TRBV6-1 and TRBJ2-1, with D possibly being TRBD1 or TRBD2 (5 bases each). The CDR3 loop spans 18 amino acids. V shed 3 bases and J shed 6 bases, with 24 bases lying between them. Germline V gene sequence: CDR1 MNHNS, CDR2 SASEGT. The CDR3 is CASSDNRLRTPQGNEQFF. The CDR3, as DNA: TGTGCCAGCAGTGATAACCGACTAAGGACGCCCCAGGGCAATGAGCAGTTCTTC.

Concerning this clone: Other DNA sequences in the sample encode the same CDR3. The CDR3 sequence is CASSADRIYGYTF. The CDR3 DNA is TGTGCCAGCAGCGCCGACAGGATCTATGGCTACACCTTC. This chain links TRBV5-4 with TRBJ1-2; a possible D gene is TRBD1 (6 bases). The CDR3 extends over 13 amino acids. V lost 4 bases and J 4 bases, leaving 11 bases between the germline ends. Germline CDR1 SGHNT, CDR2 YYREEE (reference sequence). The variable domain in full, with the rest retrieved from reference TRBV5-4 and TRBJ1-2, is ETGVTQSPTHLIKTRGQQVTLRCSSQSGHNTVSWYQQALGQGPQFIFQYYREEENGRGNFPPRFSGLQFPNYSSELNVNALELDDSALYLCASSADRIYGYTFGSGTRLTVV.

V and J are TRBV5-6 and TRBJ2-2; 11 nucleotides line up with TRBD1. CDR3 length equals 16 residues. Germline lookup yields CDR1 SGHDT and CDR2 YYEEEE. The J segment lost 6 bases and the V segment lost 3 bases, leaving 7 bases of the junction unmatched. CDR3 sequence reads: CASSYPGQGDPGELFF. Here the CDR3 DNA reads TGTGCCAGCAGCTATCCGGGACAGGGGGACCCCGGGGAGCTGTTTTTT.

This clone came up a few times. The CDR3 here is CASSQEAQGGGYEQYF. The CDR3 DNA sequence: TGTGCCAGCAGCCAAGAAGCCCAGGGGGGAGGGTACGAGCAGTACTTC. V is TRBV4-2 and J is TRBJ2-7; TRBD1 or TRBD2 may be the D gene (7 bases each). The germline V gene has CDR1 LGHNA and CDR2 YNFKEQ. The germline V and J ends were trimmed by 0 bases and 4 bases, with 16 bases remaining between them. This CDR3 is 16 amino acids long.

The chain has TRBV7-9 and TRBJ2-7; 9 bases are shared with TRBD1. J lost 0 bases, V lost 5 bases, and 5 bases had no gene match. CDR1 and CDR2 (germline): SEHNR, FQNEAQ (reference sequence). This CDR3 region has 15 residues. CDR3 loop: CASSHRDRDSYEQYF. The CDR3 DNA sequence: TGTGCCAGCAGCCACCGGGACAGGGACTCCTACGAGCAGTACTTC.

This clone was detected only a few times. Distinct nucleotide sequences in the sample also encode this CDR3. The V gene is TRBV28, the J gene TRBJ1-1, with a possible D match to TRBD1 (5 bases). Per the germline V gene, CDR1 is MDHEN and CDR2 is SYDVKM. Between the trimmed V and J ends, which lost 2 bases and 1 base, there was a span of 8 bases. The CDR3 sequence is 14 residues long. CDR3 sequence (DNA): TGTGCCAGCAGTTTAACTCAGGGGAACACTGAAGCTTTCTTT. Its protein is CASSLTQGNTEAFF.

In DNA, the CDR3 is TGTGCCAGCAGCTCGCAAGAGCGCACCGGGGAGCTGTTTTTT. This translates into CASSSQERTGELFF. The chain recombines TRBV7-9 with TRBJ2-2; D is ambiguous. This CDR3 region has 14 residues. CDR1 is SEHNR and CDR2 is FQNEAQ in the germline V gene (reference sequence). Trimming took 4 bases from V and 4 from J, leaving 10 bases between them.

The DNA of the CDR3 is TGTGCCAGCAGCTTGGGAGACGAGCAGTACTTC. Its protein is CASSLGDEQYF. The gene calls are TRBV13 and TRBJ2-7; TRBD2 might be the D (5 bases). Looked up from germline, CDR1 is PRHDT and CDR2 is FYEKMQ (reference sequence). V lost 3 bases and J lost 5, with 5 bases in between. The CDR3 extends over 11 amino acids.

The J gene is TRBJ2-1, the V gene TRBV19; TRBD2 matches at 13 bases. V lost 6 bases and J lost 8; bases outside the gene matches: 4. CDR3 length: 14 residues. Looked up from germline, CDR1 is LNHDA and CDR2 is SQIVND (reference sequence). CDR3 loop: CASRRLAGGDEQFF. The DNA of the CDR3 is TGTGCCAGTAGAAGACTAGCGGGAGGTGATGAGCAGTTCTTC.

This clone has a handful of counts. V and J are TRBV5-1 and TRBJ1-4; tentatively, D is TRBD1 (6 bases). Germline loops: CDR1 SGHRS, CDR2 YFSETQ. This CDR3 contains 13 residues. V lost 5 bases, J lost 5 bases, and 10 bases lay in between. This CDR3 reads CASRPDSNEKLFF. CDR3 sequence (DNA): TGCGCCAGCAGGCCGGACAGCAATGAAAAACTGTTTTTT.

This clone has only one observation. The CDR3 DNA reads TGCGCCAGCAGCCAACAACAGACAGGGGGCCAGGAGACCCAGTACTTC. Translating it yields CASSQQQTGGQETQYF. This chain links TRBV5-1 with TRBJ2-5; 10 bases are a match to TRBD1. Losses at the gene ends were 4 bases for V and 5 bases for J; bases not matched to a gene: 11. Germline V lookup: CDR1 SGHRS, CDR2 YFSETQ. This CDR3 is 16 amino acids long.

This chain connects TRBV5-5 to TRBJ2-5; 8 bases fit TRBD1. V shed 3 bases, J shed 5 bases, and the junction held 6 bases outside the gene matches. CDR1 SGHKS and CDR2 YYEKEE come from the germline V gene (reference sequence). The CDR3 length is 14 residues. Here the CDR3 reads CASSYGQGWETQYF. In DNA form, the CDR3 reads TGTGCCAGCAGCTACGGACAGGGTTGGGAGACCCAGTACTTC.

About this clone: Other DNA sequences in the same sample also yield this CDR3. V gene TRBV29-1 combines with J gene TRBJ1-1; 9 bases map to TRBD1. Germline V gene sequence: CDR1 SQVTM, CDR2 ANQGSEA. The ends lost 7 bases at V and 3 bases at J; junction bases unmatched: 6. The CDR3 has 13 amino acids. CDR3 in amino acids: CSASTGGDTEAFF. Written as DNA, the CDR3 is TGCAGCGCCTCGACAGGGGGGGACACTGAAGCTTTCTTT.

V usage is TRBV7-2 and J usage is TRBJ1-2, with 12 positions matching TRBD1. The germline gives CDR1 SGHTA, CDR2 FQGNSA. V was clipped by 5 bases and J by 7 bases; unmatched bases: 5. This CDR3 comprises 14 residues. The CDR3 reads CASSPGQGAFGYTF. The DNA of the CDR3 is TGTGCCAGCAGCCCGGGACAGGGGGCCTTTGGCTACACCTTC. Full variable domain (remainder filled in from reference TRBV7-2 and TRBJ1-2): GAGVSQSPSNKVTEKGKDVELRCDPISGHTALYWYRQSLGQGLEFLIYFQGNSAPDKSGLPSDRFSAERTGGSVSTLTIQRTQQEDSAVYLCASSPGQGAFGYTFGSGTRLTVV.

With regard to this clone: Other DNA sequences within the sample encode an identical CDR3. The chain joins TRBV28 to TRBJ1-3; D is unresolved. The CDR3 is 16 amino acids. V lost 5 bases and J 0 bases, leaving 14 bases between the germline ends. Germline V lookup: CDR1 MDHEN, CDR2 SYDVKM. The CDR3 coding sequence is TGTGCCAGCAGTAGCCCCGGCGGGAGCTCTGGAAACACCATATATTTT. It specifies CASSSPGGSSGNTIYF.

The rearrangement joins TRBV9 to TRBJ2-7, with unresolved D. This CDR3 spans 15 amino acids. Germline lookup yields CDR1 SGDLS and CDR2 YYNGEE. Trimming took off 0 bases at V and 2 bases at J, with 12 bases between the two ends. The CDR3 sequence is CASSVGSGLPYEQYF. The CDR3 DNA reads TGTGCCAGCAGCGTAGGTTCCGGGCTTCCCTACGAGCAGTACTTC.

This clone appeared once. The chain recombines TRBV9 with TRBJ2-7, with 7 bases fitting TRBD1. This CDR3 has 16 residues. CDR1 is SGDLS, CDR2 YYNGEE, per germline. J gave up 0 bases and V 1 base, and 7 bases lay outside the gene matches. The CDR3 here is CASSVSEGASSYEQYF. As DNA, the CDR3 is TGTGCCAGCAGCGTAAGCGAGGGGGCTAGCTCCTACGAGCAGTACTTC.

This chain joins TRBV4-1 and TRBJ1-5; no reliable D call. The CDR3 extends over 16 amino acids. Per germline, CDR1 MGHRA and CDR2 YSYEKL. V lost 2 bases to trimming and J lost 2 bases, with 13 bases between them. In DNA, the CDR3 is TGCGCCAGCAGCCAAAGCTTGACCAGAGGCAATCAGCCCCAGCATTTT. This sequence encodes CASSQSLTRGNQPQHF.

A few counts support this clone. This rearrangement joins TRBV5-1 to TRBJ2-7; D tentatively reads TRBD1 or TRBD2 (5 bases each). Trimming removed 2 bases at V and 1 base at J, with 13 bases between. Germline CDR1 and CDR2: SGHRS and YFSETQ. This CDR3 contains 15 residues. The CDR3 DNA follows: TGCGCCAGCAGCTTCGACGGGACCCCATCCTACGAGCAGTACTTC. This encodes CASSFDGTPSYEQYF.

CDR3 sequence reads: CASSIDTYTQYF. DNA for the CDR3: TGTGCCAGCAGCATCGACACCTATACGCAGTATTTT. The chain carries TRBV7-9 and TRBJ2-3; D is unresolved. CDR1 is SEHNR and CDR2 is FQNEAQ in the germline V gene (reference sequence). V shed 5 bases and J shed 7 bases, with 10 bases lying between them. This CDR3 is 12 amino acids long.